These T cell receptor beta chains were read from a single sample in a study of prognosis after radiotherapy for stage I lung cancer. TCRdb reprocessed the multiplex PCR reads via MiXCR and lists one record per CDR3 protein. The data contain about 16,000 distinct CDR3 sequences, more than 25% of them singletons. The material sequenced was PBMCs, taken before or after stereotactic body radiation therapy (not recorded which). The receptors were sampled from a donor older than 45 with non-small cell lung cancer. The CDR3 runs from the conserved cysteine through the conserved F or W. The D gene is left open where the match is weak. The size of a clone is reported for some rows only, either as once, few or many, or as a class for expanded clones.

j_call v_call d_call clone_size cdr3_aa cdr3_nt
TRBJ2-5 TRBV13 NA many CASSFRPDRTQYF TGTGCCAGCAGCTTCCGACCAGATCGGACCCAGTACTTC
TRBJ2-1 TRBV6-4 TRBD2 many CASSVAGDTYNEQFF TGTGCCAGCAGTGTAGCGGGAGACACCTACAATGAGCAGTTCTTC
TRBJ2-1 TRBV6-2/TRBV6-3 NA once CASSIPGVQNEQFF TGTGCCAGCAGTATACCGGGAGTCCAAAATGAGCAGTTCTTC
TRBJ1-5 TRBV7-2 NA many CASSLGGRGGSQPQHF TGTGCCAGCAGCTTAGGGGGGCGTGGGGGTTCTCAGCCCCAGCATTTT
TRBJ2-3 TRBV7-9 NA many CASSLMITGDTQYF TGTGCCAGCAGCTTAATGATCACGGGCGATACGCAGTATTTT
TRBJ2-5 TRBV10-2 NA many CASSESEGDWETQYF TGCGCCAGCAGTGAGTCGGAAGGAGATTGGGAGACCCAGTACTTC
TRBJ2-5 TRBV5-1 NA many CASSSGSQGQETQYF TGCGCCAGCAGCTCCGGGTCCCAGGGCCAAGAGACCCAGTACTTC
TRBJ1-5 TRBV19 NA NA CASSTPPGQPMSNQPQHF TGTGCCAGTAGTACGCCTCCTGGACAGCCCATGAGCAATCAGCCCCAGCATTTT
TRBJ2-1 TRBV5-1 NA NA CANSLEGRRDEQFF TGCGCCAACAGCTTGGAAGGTCGAAGAGATGAGCAGTTCTTC
TRBJ2-1 TRBV13 TRBD1 many CASSYDRGVRGEQFF TGTGCCAGCAGCTACGACAGGGGAGTTCGAGGTGAGCAGTTCTTC
TRBJ2-1 TRBV28 NA many CASMMSGHRSYNEQFF TGTGCCAGCATGATGTCGGGACATCGCTCCTACAATGAGCAGTTCTTC
TRBJ2-3 TRBV30 NA many CAWSITGFTDTQYF TGTGCCTGGAGTATAACAGGGTTTACAGATACGCAGTATTTT
TRBJ2-1 TRBV20-1 TRBD2 NA CARRAGEVDEQFF TGTGCTAGAAGAGCGGGAGAGGTGGATGAGCAGTTCTTC
TRBJ1-6 TRBV5-1 NA medium-sized CASSLEYNSPLHF TGCGCCAGCAGCCTCGAATATAATTCACCCCTCCACTTT
TRBJ1-2 TRBV6-1 NA NA CASGEVTTGPWGGYTF TGTGCCAGCGGTGAAGTTACGACAGGCCCCTGGGGAGGCTACACCTTC
TRBJ2-3 TRBV20-1 TRBD1 many CSAEGQGVGDTQYF TGCAGTGCCGAGGGACAGGGGGTTGGAGATACGCAGTATTTT
TRBJ2-7 TRBV27 NA NA CAISLGVYSYEQYF TGTGCCATCAGCCTAGGTGTCTACTCCTACGAGCAGTACTTC
TRBJ2-3 TRBV11-2 TRBD1 many CASSLSDAGTGTDTQYF TGTGCCAGCAGCTTATCGGACGCCGGGACAGGGACAGATACGCAGTATTTT
TRBJ1-1 TRBV6-2/TRBV6-3 NA NA CASRTGLGVTEAFF TGTGCCAGCAGGACGGGTTTAGGGGTGACTGAAGCTTTCTTT
TRBJ1-2 TRBV30 TRBD1 many CAWTLGREQGIGYTF TGTGCCTGGACTTTAGGTCGTGAACAGGGGATCGGCTACACCTTC
TRBJ2-7 TRBV6-1 TRBD1 many CASSEAGTVTSEQYF TGTGCCAGCAGTGAAGCGGGGACAGTTACTTCCGAGCAGTACTTC
TRBJ2-7 TRBV5-6 TRBD1 many CASSLVGTGSYEQYF TGTGCCAGCAGCTTGGTGGGGACAGGGTCCTACGAGCAGTACTTC
TRBJ2-5 TRBV28 NA many CASSFGSSETQYF TGTGCCAGCAGTTTTGGTAGTTCGGAGACCCAGTACTTC
TRBJ1-2 TRBV4-3 NA many CASSQDSTAAYGYTF TGCGCCAGCAGCCAAGATTCCACGGCAGCCTATGGCTACACCTTC
TRBJ2-5 TRBV18 NA many CASSGGETQYF TGTGCCAGCTCAGGGGGGGAGACCCAGTACTTC
TRBJ2-7 TRBV7-9 NA many CASRNWDEEQYF TGTGCCAGCAGGAACTGGGATGAGGAGCAGTACTTC
TRBJ2-7 TRBV27 TRBD1 medium-sized CASSSRDRGIYEQYF TGTGCCAGCAGCAGCCGGGACAGGGGAATCTACGAGCAGTACTTC
TRBJ2-1 TRBV2 NA many CASSRLHGNEQFF TGTGCCAGCAGTCGTCTTCATGGTAATGAGCAGTTCTTC
TRBJ1-1 TRBV7-9 TRBD1 many CASSDAYGTGSMNTEAFF TGTGCCAGCAGCGACGCTTACGGGACAGGGTCGATGAACACTGAAGCTTTCTTT
TRBJ1-6 TRBV20-1 NA NA CGVPGQGGNSPLHF TGCGGCGTCCCTGGACAAGGAGGGAATTCACCCCTCCACTTT
TRBJ1-2 TRBV5-6 TRBD1 many CASSLLGQGLGYEGYTF TGTGCCAGCAGCTTATTAGGACAGGGATTGGGATATGAGGGCTACACCTTC
TRBJ1-5 TRBV27 NA NA CASSLIGRYSNQPQHF TGTGCCAGCAGTTTGATAGGCAGATATAGCAATCAGCCCCAACATTTT
TRBJ2-7 TRBV6-1 TRBD2 many CASTPPGTSGKYEQYF TGTGCCAGCACCCCACCTGGGACTAGCGGGAAGTACGAGCAGTACTTC
TRBJ1-1 TRBV5-1 NA many CASRSDTNTEAFF TGCGCCAGCAGATCGGACACGAACACTGAAGCTTTCTTT
TRBJ2-3 TRBV2 TRBD2 many CASRLLAGVPTDTQYF TGTGCCAGCAGACTCCTAGCGGGAGTACCCACAGATACGCAGTATTTT
TRBJ2-7 TRBV27 TRBD1 many CARLMLSGGVHEQYF TGTGCCAGACTTATGCTATCAGGGGGAGTGCACGAGCAGTACTTC
TRBJ2-2 TRBV6-9 NA NA CAISDGIDAGELFF TGTGCCATCAGTGACGGGATCGACGCCGGGGAGCTGTTTTTT
TRBJ2-3 TRBV7-2 NA NA CTSSLLGPDTQYF TGTACAAGCAGCTTATTGGGGCCAGATACGCAGTATTTT
TRBJ2-2 TRBV10-3 NA NA CATALSGNTGELFF TGTGCCACCGCCCTTAGCGGGAACACCGGGGAGCTGTTTTTT
TRBJ2-7 TRBV20-1 TRBD2 medium-sized CSAPRGSGAYEQYF TGCAGTGCCCCCCGTGGTAGCGGGGCCTACGAGCAGTACTTC